The 32 T cell receptor beta chains given below trace back to one sample, sequenced in a study of shared clonotypes between healthy human individuals. Using immunoSEQ multiplex PCR, the repertoire was profiled, and TCRdb retains in-frame clones only, with some absent. The table lists about 2 million clones, about 95% of them singletons, with 0.1% to 0.15% in the top ten. Sequenced material: naive CD4+ T cells sorted from blood. Subset reported: CD45RA+ positively selected. The receptors stem from a man younger than 35 in good health.

The chain employs TRBV29-1 and TRBJ1-2; possibly TRBD1 for D (5 bases). CDR3 length equals 12 residues. Deletions cut 6 bases from V and 7 bases from J, with 15 bases between. From germline, CDR1 is SQVTM and CDR2 ANQGSEA. CDR3 nucleotide sequence: TGCAGCGTGCTGACAGTCACGGGTGGCTACACCTTC. Translating gives CSVLTVTGGYTF.

The rearrangement uses TRBV30 and TRBJ1-5; no clear D gene. Germline assignment: CDR1 GTSNPN and CDR2 SVGIG (reference sequence). The CDR3 totals 14 residues. The ends were cut back, 2 bases at V and 7 bases at J, with 15 bases in the middle. The CDR3 bases are TGTGCCTGGAGTTTAGACGGGCTGGGGCAGCCCCAGCATTTT. Its protein product is CAWSLDGLGQPQHF.

The V and J genes are TRBV29-1 and TRBJ1-1; TRBD1 might be the D (5 bases). Germline V CDR1 and CDR2: SQVTM, ANQGSEA. Trimming cost V 7 bases and J 1 base, with 19 bases left between them. This CDR3 comprises 15 residues. In DNA, the CDR3 is TGCAGCGCCCGTTCGTTCAGGGCCTCGAACACTGAAGCTTTCTTT. Encoded protein: CSARSFRASNTEAFF.

The V gene is TRBV5-8, the J gene TRBJ1-4; 8 nucleotides align to TRBD1. The length of the CDR3 is 16 residues. V lost 4 bases and J lost 2; bases outside the gene matches: 7. Germline V gene sequence: CDR1 SGHTS, CDR2 YDEGEE. The CDR3 here is CASSIGQGITNEKLFF. The DNA of the CDR3 is TGTGCCAGCAGCATAGGACAGGGTATCACTAATGAAAAACTGTTTTTT.

This clone was detected a few times. The rearrangement links TRBV10-3 to TRBJ2-7; no reliable D call. Trimming took 11 bases from V and 2 from J, leaving 13 bases between them. Germline values: CDR1 ENHRY, CDR2 SYGVKD. The CDR3 has 12 residues. This chain's CDR3 is CAAATFPYEQYF. As DNA, the CDR3 is TGTGCCGCAGCTACATTCCCCTACGAGCAGTACTTC.

To note about this clone: Additional DNA sequences in this sample encode the identical CDR3. This sequence joins TRBV7-2 and TRBJ2-5; D remains ambiguous. This CDR3 comprises 12 residues. The germline V and J ends were trimmed by 1 base and 4 bases, with 4 bases remaining between them. Germline CDR1 SGHTA, CDR2 FQGNSA. This chain's CDR3 is CASSLGLETQYF. As DNA, the CDR3 is TGTGCCAGCAGCTTAGGTTTAGAGACCCAGTACTTC. Full variable domain (rest looked up from reference TRBV7-2 and TRBJ2-5): GAGVSQSPSNKVTEKGKDVELRCDPISGHTALYWYRQSLGQGLEFLIYFQGNSAPDKSGLPSDRFSAERTGGSVSTLTIQRTQQEDSAVYLCASSLGLETQYFGPGTRLLVL.

The J gene is TRBJ2-1, the V gene TRBV6-6, with no clear D. Germline loops: CDR1 MNHNY, CDR2 SVGAGI (reference sequence). V was pared by 2 bases and J by 8 bases, with 13 bases between. The CDR3 spans 14 residues. CDR3: CASSYQQGIDEQFF. The CDR3, as DNA: TGTGCCAGCAGTTACCAGCAAGGTATTGATGAGCAGTTCTTC.

CDR3 region: CASSRNSGGPSYEQYF. The CDR3 DNA reads TGTGCCAGCTCACGGAATAGCGGGGGGCCCTCCTACGAGCAGTACTTC. The V and J genes are TRBV18 and TRBJ2-7, with 10 bases matching TRBD2. V lost 4 bases and J lost 0; bases outside the gene matches: 6. This CDR3 is built from 16 residues. CDR1 is KGHSH, CDR2 LQKENI, per germline.

This clone is a singleton in its sample. CDR3 protein: CAWRGHTEAFF. The CDR3 coding sequence is TGTGCCTGGAGGGGACACACTGAAGCTTTCTTT. The rearrangement uses TRBV30 and TRBJ1-1, with a possible D match to TRBD1 (5 bases). Trimming removed 3 bases from V and 3 bases from J, with 5 bases in between. Germline CDR1 GTSNPN, CDR2 SVGIG (reference sequence). The CDR3 runs to 11 residues.

The chain carries TRBV6-5 and TRBJ1-6; the D is unclear. CDR3 length: 13 amino acids. V dropped 8 bases and J dropped 7 bases, with 12 bases sitting between them. Germline V gene lookup returns CDR1 MNHEY and CDR2 SVGAGI. The CDR3 DNA reads as TGTGCCAGCGCTGGACTGCAAAATTCACCCCTCCACTTT. Residues: CASAGLQNSPLHF.

V usage is TRBV4-1 and J usage is TRBJ2-2; TRBD2 matches 11 bases. With V trimmed by 5 bases and J by 4 bases, 9 bases remained unmatched. CDR1 and CDR2 (germline): MGHRA, YSYEKL. CDR3 length equals 17 residues. CDR3 protein: CASSSTLAGVPTGELFF. As DNA, the CDR3 is TGCGCCAGCAGCTCCACACTAGCGGGAGTCCCCACCGGGGAGCTGTTTTTT.

The rearrangement joins TRBV5-6 to TRBJ2-3, with 9 nucleotides matching TRBD2. Trimming at V came to 2 bases and at J to 6 bases, leaving 7 bases not matched to a gene. This CDR3 spans 15 amino acids. Germline values: CDR1 SGHDT, CDR2 YYEEEE. The CDR3 protein is CASSLGSGRSDTQYF. In DNA form, the CDR3 reads TGTGCCAGCAGCTTAGGTAGCGGGAGATCGGATACGCAGTATTTT.

In its sample, this clone was seen once. The V and J genes are TRBV2 and TRBJ1-2; 7 nucleotides agree with TRBD1. Trimming cost V 6 bases and J 3 bases; bases outside gene matches: 10. This CDR3 is 15 amino acids long. Germline CDR1 is SNHLY and CDR2 is FYNNEI. The CDR3 here is CASSGGQAGYYGYTF. In DNA form, the CDR3 reads TGTGCCAGCAGCGGCGGACAGGCCGGGTACTATGGCTACACCTTC. The variable domain in full, completed from reference TRBV2 and TRBJ1-2, reads EPEVTQTPSHQVTQMGQEVILRCVPISNHLYFYWYRQILGQKVEFLVSFYNNEISEKSEIFDDQFSVERPDGSNFTLKIRSTKLEDSAMYFCASSGGQAGYYGYTFGSGTRLTVV.

Comment on this clone: Other DNA variants within this sample encode the same CDR3. The V call is TRBV6-5, the J call TRBJ2-7, with TRBD2 as a possible D gene (6 bases). This CDR3 contains 14 residues. Germline lookup yields CDR1 MNHEY and CDR2 SVGAGI. V dropped 1 base and J dropped 4 bases, with 11 bases sitting between them. The CDR3: CASSYYRGSYEQYF. The CDR3 DNA reads as TGTGCCAGCAGTTACTACCGGGGGAGTTACGAGCAGTACTTC.

As regards this clone: Within the sample, other DNA sequences also encode this same CDR3. The chain is built from TRBV5-1 and TRBJ1-5, with D perhaps matching TRBD1 (6 bases). Trimming stripped 0 bases from V and 1 base from J, with 8 bases between. The CDR3 length is 15 residues. Germline CDR1 and CDR2: SGHRS and YFSETQ. The CDR3 reads CASSLAGASNQPQHF. Written as DNA, the CDR3 is TGCGCCAGCAGCTTGGCGGGGGCGAGCAATCAGCCCCAGCATTTT.

The chain combines TRBV6-5 with TRBJ1-2; TRBD1 matches 7 bases. This CDR3 contains 12 residues. Germline assignment: CDR1 MNHEY and CDR2 SVGAGI. After removal of 6 bases from V and 6 bases from J, the junction contained 4 bases not matched to a gene. The chain's CDR3 is CASRSTGDGYTF. CDR3 nucleotide sequence: TGTGCCAGCAGATCCACAGGGGATGGCTACACCTTC.

The chain joins TRBV5-1 to TRBJ2-7, with 7 positions matching TRBD2. V shed 3 bases, J shed 2 bases, and the junction held 5 bases outside the gene matches. CDR1 and CDR2 (germline): SGHRS, YFSETQ. The CDR3 consists of 14 residues. The CDR3 region is CASSSGGSTYEQYF. DNA for the CDR3: TGCGCCAGCAGCTCCGGGGGGTCTACCTACGAGCAGTACTTC.

J is TRBJ2-3 and V is TRBV5-4, with 12 bases aligning to TRBD1. V dropped 5 bases and J dropped 0; count of bases not matched to a gene: 16. CDR3 size: 20 residues. Germline lookup yields CDR1 SGHNT and CDR2 YYREEE (reference sequence). The CDR3 DNA reads TGTGCCAGCAGACCTACCGGGACAGGGGGCGAGGGTAGCAGCACAGATACGCAGTATTTT. It is translated as CASRPTGTGGEGSSTDTQYF. Together with reference TRBV5-4 and TRBJ2-3, the CDR3 gives the full variable domain: ETGVTQSPTHLIKTRGQQVTLRCSSQSGHNTVSWYQQALGQGPQFIFQYYREEENGRGNFPPRFSGLQFPNYSSELNVNALELDDSALYLCASRPTGTGGEGSSTDTQYFGPGTRLTVL.

This clone was observed a single time. V is TRBV7-2 and J is TRBJ2-3; 13 nucleotides match TRBD2. Trimming at V came to 1 base and at J to 2 bases, leaving 3 bases not matched to a gene. CDR1 SGHTA and CDR2 FQGNSA come from the germline V gene. The CDR3 extends over 17 amino acids. CDR3: CASSLGGLAGHTDTQYF. CDR3 in DNA: TGTGCCAGCAGCTTAGGGGGACTAGCGGGGCACACAGATACGCAGTATTTT.

The chain combines TRBV5-6 with TRBJ1-2; D not resolved. The germline V gene has CDR1 SGHDT and CDR2 YYEEEE. V was shortened by 6 bases and J by 4 bases, with 22 bases between the two germline ends. The CDR3 spans 16 residues. The CDR3, as DNA: TGTGCCAGCAACATTGGTTCCCTTACCGGAGGCTATGGCTACACCTTC. It specifies CASNIGSLTGGYGYTF.

Written as DNA, the CDR3 is TGTGCCATCACTGGGGGAGACACCATATATTTT. As protein: CAITGGDTIYF. This chain uses TRBV10-3 with TRBJ1-3; tentative D call: TRBD1 (5 bases). The CDR3 totals 11 residues. V was pared by 7 bases and J by 8 bases, with 9 bases between. From germline, CDR1 is ENHRY and CDR2 SYGVKD.

The CDR3 loop is CASSLSDTFALKQYF. CDR3 bases: TGTGCCAGCAGCCTATCGGACACCTTCGCTCTAAAGCAGTACTTC. The J gene is TRBJ2-7, the V gene TRBV7-8, with D perhaps TRBD1 (5 bases). CDR1 is SGHVS and CDR2 is FQNEAQ in the germline V gene. The CDR3 sequence is 15 residues long. Trimming removed 5 bases from V and 8 bases from J, with 22 bases in between.

To note about this clone: Other DNA variants within this sample encode the same CDR3. V gene TRBV5-1 combines with J gene TRBJ2-7; D uncertain. V lost 0 bases and J lost 2, with 9 bases in between. The CDR3 totals 14 residues. The germline V gene encodes CDR1 SGHRS and CDR2 YFSETQ. CDR3 region: CASSLVPGPYEQYF. As DNA, the CDR3 is TGCGCCAGCAGCTTGGTACCAGGACCCTACGAGCAGTACTTC.

The V and J genes are TRBV5-4 and TRBJ2-5; 10 bases line up with TRBD2. The junction had 8 bases not matched to a gene; V was cut back by 4 bases and J by 5 bases. The CDR3 covers 15 residues. Germline loops: CDR1 SGHNT, CDR2 YYREEE (reference sequence). Written as DNA, the CDR3 is TGTGCCAGCAGCCTCCAGCGGGGGGGAGGTGAGACCCAGTACTTC. This codes for CASSLQRGGGETQYF.

The gene calls are TRBV7-9 and TRBJ1-1; 7 positions agree with TRBD1. The junction had 8 bases not matched to a gene; V was cut back by 8 bases and J by 2 bases. The CDR3 has 14 amino acids. From germline, CDR1 is SEHNR and CDR2 FQNEAQ (reference sequence). The CDR3 nucleotides read TGTGCCAGCGTGATAGCAGGGGGAAACACTGAAGCTTTCTTT. This sequence encodes CASVIAGGNTEAFF.

This chain uses TRBV7-2 with TRBJ2-5; 13 bases align to TRBD2. Unmatched junction bases numbered 3, after V lost 0 bases and J lost 5 bases. The CDR3 length is 16 residues. Looked up from germline, CDR1 is SGHTA and CDR2 is FQGNSA. The DNA for the CDR3 is TGTGCCAGCAGCTTAGCGCAACTAGCGGGAGGGGAGACCCAGTACTTC. Translating gives CASSLAQLAGGETQYF.

V usage is TRBV15 and J usage is TRBJ1-4; the D gene is possibly TRBD1 (6 bases). The CDR3 sequence is 15 residues long. Trimming left V 6 bases short and J 7 bases short, with 18 bases between. Germline CDR1 is LNHNV and CDR2 is YYDKDF (reference sequence). CDR3 bases: TGTGCCACCAGTCGAGCCGGGCTCAGGGGTGAAAAACTGTTTTTT. Its protein product is CATSRAGLRGEKLFF.

The gene calls are TRBV7-6 and TRBJ2-1; D uncertain. Germline V gene data show CDR1 as SGHVS and CDR2 as FNYEAQ. The CDR3 loop spans 14 amino acids. Deletions cut 5 bases from V and 0 bases from J, with 8 bases between. CDR3 DNA sequence: TGTGCCAGCAGCCTAAGGACCTCCTACAATGAGCAGTTCTTC. It translates to CASSLRTSYNEQFF. Looking up the rest from reference TRBV7-6 and TRBJ2-1 gives the full variable domain: GAGVSQSPRYKVTKRGQDVALRCDPISGHVSLYWYRQALGQGPEFLTYFNYEAQQDKSGLPNDRFSAERPEGSISTLTIQRTEQRDSAMYRCASSLRTSYNEQFFGPGTRLTVL.

CDR3 in DNA: TGCGCCAGCAGCTTGGCCCTGGAGCGGGGGGACGAGCAGTTCTTC. It encodes CASSLALERGDEQFF. This sequence joins TRBV5-1 and TRBJ2-1; 9 bases are shared with TRBD2. Germline loops: CDR1 SGHRS, CDR2 YFSETQ. This CDR3 contains 15 residues. J was trimmed by 10 bases and V by 0 bases; bases with no gene match: 8.

The chain carries TRBV6-1 and TRBJ2-1; no clear D. Trimming took off 5 bases at V and 5 bases at J, with 16 bases between the two ends. CDR3 length: 15 residues. Germline values: CDR1 MNHNS, CDR2 SASEGT. The DNA of the CDR3 is TGTGCCAGCAGTCGAATCCGCCCCGACCACAATGAGCAGTTCTTC. Protein product: CASSRIRPDHNEQFF.

The rearrangement links TRBV9 to TRBJ2-7, with TRBD1 matching over 10 bases. CDR3 length: 14 residues. V trimming: 0 bases; J trimming: 6 bases; junction bases outside the gene matches: 3. Germline CDR1 and CDR2: SGDLS and YYNGEE. The CDR3 coding sequence is TGTGCCAGCAGCGTAGCGGACAGGGGGGGCGAGCAGTACTTC. This codes for CASSVADRGGEQYF. The full variable domain, completed using reference TRBV9 and TRBJ2-7, is DSGVTQTPKHLITATGQRVTLRCSPRSGDLSVYWYQQSLDQGLQFLIQYYNGEERAKGNILERFSAQQFPDLHSELNLSSLELGDSALYFCASSVADRGGEQYFGPGTRLTVT.

A remark on this clone: At the DNA level, this CDR3 is encoded by other sequences in the same sample as well. The rearrangement links TRBV5-1 to TRBJ2-5; 8 nucleotides line up with TRBD1. CDR1 and CDR2 from the germline V gene are SGHRS and YFSETQ. This CDR3 region has 15 residues. V was clipped by 2 bases and J by 1 base; unmatched bases: 4. This CDR3 is CASSLGTGGQETQYF. The CDR3 nucleotides read TGCGCCAGCAGCTTAGGTACAGGGGGCCAAGAGACCCAGTACTTC.